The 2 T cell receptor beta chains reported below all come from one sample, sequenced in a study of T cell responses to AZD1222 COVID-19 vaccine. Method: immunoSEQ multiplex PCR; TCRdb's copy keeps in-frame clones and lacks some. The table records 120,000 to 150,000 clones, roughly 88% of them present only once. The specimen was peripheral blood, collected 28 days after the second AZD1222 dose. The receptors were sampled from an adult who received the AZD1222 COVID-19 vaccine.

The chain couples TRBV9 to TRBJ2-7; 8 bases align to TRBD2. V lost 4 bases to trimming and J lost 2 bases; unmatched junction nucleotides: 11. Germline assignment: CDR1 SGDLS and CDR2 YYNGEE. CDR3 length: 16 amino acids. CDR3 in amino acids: CASSPPRAGGTYEQYF. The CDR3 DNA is TGTGCCAGCAGCCCCCCAAGGGCGGGGGGTACCTACGAGCAGTACTTC.

The CDR3 DNA sequence: TGCGCCAGCAGAACTGAGGGTAGCTCCTATAATTCACCCCTCCACTTT. This encodes CASRTEGSSYNSPLHF. The chain joins TRBV5-1 to TRBJ1-6; D remains ambiguous. V was pared by 5 bases and J by 0 bases, with 12 bases between. The length of the CDR3 is 16 residues. Germline CDR1 SGHRS, CDR2 YFSETQ.